Below, 3 T cell receptor beta chains from the same sample are listed, as sequenced in a study of cytomegalovirus exposure and HLA in healthy donors. In the PCR, 60 Vbeta and 13 Jbeta primers were used. Assay: immunoSEQ multiplex PCR; the TCRdb copy retains only in-frame clones and omits some. The data contain 130,000 or so clones, more than 70% of them singletons. Sequencing was performed on PBMCs. Source of these receptors: a man aged 35 to 55 in good health and CMV-seronegative.

The sample holds a few counts of this clone. This chain connects TRBV7-8 to TRBJ2-7; D ambiguous. The CDR3 has 15 amino acids. The germline V and J ends were trimmed by 1 base and 1 base, with 11 bases remaining between them. Germline-derived CDR1 and CDR2 are SGHVS and FQNEAQ. CDR3 DNA: TGTGCCAGCAGCTTAGGACGGTTGGAGTCCTACGAGCAGTACTTC. Its protein product is CASSLGRLESYEQYF.

The chain employs TRBV7-9 and TRBJ2-7; 7 bases are a match to TRBD1. There are 15 residues in the CDR3. Germline trimming cut 4 bases from V and 2 bases from J; bases unmatched to any gene: 8. The germline V gene has CDR1 SEHNR and CDR2 FQNEAQ (reference sequence). CDR3 sequence reads: CASSSGGQATYEQYF. Written as DNA, the CDR3 is TGTGCCAGCAGCTCCGGAGGACAGGCGACCTACGAGCAGTACTTC.

V gene TRBV5-1 combines with J gene TRBJ1-2; D is unclear. V was pared by 0 bases and J by 6 bases, with 9 bases between. CDR1 and CDR2 from the germline V gene are SGHRS and YFSETQ. This CDR3 is built from 13 residues. The CDR3 coding sequence is TGCGCCAGCAGCTTGGCCGGCGGGGATGGCTACACCTTC. This translates into CASSLAGGDGYTF.